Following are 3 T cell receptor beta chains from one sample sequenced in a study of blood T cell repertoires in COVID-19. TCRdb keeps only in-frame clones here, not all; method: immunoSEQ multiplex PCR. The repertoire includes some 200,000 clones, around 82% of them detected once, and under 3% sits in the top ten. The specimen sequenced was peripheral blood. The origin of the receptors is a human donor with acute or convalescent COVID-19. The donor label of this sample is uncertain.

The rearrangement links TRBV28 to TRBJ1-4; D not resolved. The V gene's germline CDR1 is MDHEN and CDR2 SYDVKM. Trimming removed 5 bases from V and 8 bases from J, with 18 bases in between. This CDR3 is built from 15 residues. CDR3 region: CASSVDRGVIEKLFF. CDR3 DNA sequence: TGTGCCAGCAGTGTCGACCGGGGAGTAATCGAAAAACTGTTTTTT. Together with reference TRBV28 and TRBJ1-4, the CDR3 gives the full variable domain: DVKVTQSSRYLVKRTGEKVFLECVQDMDHENMFWYRQDPGLGLRLIYFSYDVKMKEKGDIPEGYSVSREKKERFSLILESASTNQTSMYLCASSVDRGVIEKLFFGSGTQLSVL.

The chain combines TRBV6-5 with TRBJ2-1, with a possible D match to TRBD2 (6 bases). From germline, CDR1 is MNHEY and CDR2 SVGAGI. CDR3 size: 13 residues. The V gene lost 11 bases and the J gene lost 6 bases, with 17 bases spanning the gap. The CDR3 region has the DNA TGTGCCGGAGGGAATTTCGATGGCAATGAGCAGTTCTTC. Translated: CAGGNFDGNEQFF.

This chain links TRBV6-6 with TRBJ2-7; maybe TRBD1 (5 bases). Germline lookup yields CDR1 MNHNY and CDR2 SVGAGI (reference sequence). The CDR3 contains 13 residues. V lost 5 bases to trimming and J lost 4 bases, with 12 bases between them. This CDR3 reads CASSPTTVYEQYF. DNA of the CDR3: TGTGCCAGCAGTCCAACGACAGTGTACGAGCAGTACTTC.